This T cell receptor (beta chain) was profiled in a study of long-term antiretroviral therapy in people with HIV. Version v3.0 of the immunoSEQ assay ran at survey level. The data were produced by immunoSEQ multiplex PCR, yet TCRdb's version contains in-frame clones alone and is incomplete. The table lists about 19,000 clones, 76% of them singletons, with around an eighth in the top ten. No donor had fewer than one pre-ART PBMC sample or fewer than two post-ART PBMC samples. The CDR3 is 19 residues long. The clonotype originates from a woman aged 50 to 60 with HIV. The genes are TRBV21-1 and TRBJ2-4; the table's D call of TRBD2 was not tested on the DNA. TRBV21-1 is given as a pseudogene. Sequenced here: unsorted PBMCs, sampled 0.5 years before starting antiretroviral therapy. CDR3 DNA sequence: TGTGCCAGCAGCAACTTGGGAACTAGCGGGGGTCTAGCCAAAAACATTCAGTACTTC. It codes for CASSNLGTSGGLAKNIQYF.